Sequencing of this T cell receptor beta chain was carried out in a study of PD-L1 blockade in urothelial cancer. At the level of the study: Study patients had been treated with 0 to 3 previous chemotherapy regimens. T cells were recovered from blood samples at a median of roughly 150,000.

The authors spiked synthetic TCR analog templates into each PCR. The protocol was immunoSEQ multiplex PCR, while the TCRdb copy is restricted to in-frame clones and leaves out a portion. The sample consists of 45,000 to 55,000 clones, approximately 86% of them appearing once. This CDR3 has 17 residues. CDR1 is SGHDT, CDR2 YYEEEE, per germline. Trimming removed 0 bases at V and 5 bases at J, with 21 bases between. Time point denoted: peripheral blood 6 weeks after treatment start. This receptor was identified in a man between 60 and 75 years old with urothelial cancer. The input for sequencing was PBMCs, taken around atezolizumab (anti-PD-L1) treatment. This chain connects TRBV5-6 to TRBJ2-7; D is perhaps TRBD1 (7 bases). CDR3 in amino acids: CASSLVGGQQGYHEQYF. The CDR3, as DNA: TGTGCCAGCAGCTTGGTCGGGGGTCAACAGGGGTACCACGAGCAGTACTTC.